This T cell receptor beta chain stems from a study of T cell repertoires in cytomegalovirus infection. General study points: The ex vivo response was dominated by HLA-C-restricted CMV-specific TCR beta clonotypes.

TCRdb re-called the reads through MiXCR, storing one row per CDR3 protein. The sample has 150,000 to 200,000 distinct CDR3 sequences; 28% are singletons. CDR1 is MNHNY, CDR2 SVGAGI, per germline (reference sequence). The trim removed 6 bases at V and 4 bases at J, leaving 4 bases unmatched. The CDR3 is 14 amino acids. Concerning this clonotype itself: Its antigen is unknown.

The receptor was derived from a human donor in good health (CMV status not recorded). Some clones in this sample may be carry-over from other donors' samples. Sequences were obtained from PBMCs. The V and J genes are TRBV6-6 and TRBJ2-5, with TRBD1 matching over 11 bases. CDR3 residues: CASRDRGRGETQYF. CDR3 nucleotides: TGTGCCAGCAGGGACAGGGGGCGTGGAGAGACCCAGTACTTC.